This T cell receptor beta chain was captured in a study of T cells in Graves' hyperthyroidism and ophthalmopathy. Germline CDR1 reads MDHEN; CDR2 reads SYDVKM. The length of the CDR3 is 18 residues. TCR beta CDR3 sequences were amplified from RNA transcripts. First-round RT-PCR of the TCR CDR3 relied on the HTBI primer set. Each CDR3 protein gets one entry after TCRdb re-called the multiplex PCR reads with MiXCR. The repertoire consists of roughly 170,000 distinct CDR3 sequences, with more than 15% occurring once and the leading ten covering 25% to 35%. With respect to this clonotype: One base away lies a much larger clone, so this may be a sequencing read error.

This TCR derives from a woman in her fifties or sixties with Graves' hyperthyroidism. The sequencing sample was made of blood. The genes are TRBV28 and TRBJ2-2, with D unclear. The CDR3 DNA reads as TGTGCCAGAAGTTTAGCCCCCCGACATGGTCGGGTGTTCGGGGAGCTGTTTTTT. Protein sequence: CARSLAPRHGRVFGELFF.